Listed here are 8 T cell receptor beta chains from one sample, sequenced in a study of regulatory T cells in long-lasting Graves disease (dated by TCRdb to the early 2020s). Receptor libraries were prepared by multiplex PCR. The sequencer listed for this sample is Illumina HiSeq 4000. CDR3 regions were amplified by Arm-PCR with iRepertoire HTBI primers to construct TCR beta libraries. TCRdb reprocessing: public reads trimmed at Q25 with fastp, clones called with MiXCR, in-frame beta chains kept. Each entry merges the rows of one CDR3 protein and shows their most common DNA and genes. This sample has about 380,000 distinct CDR3 sequences in its table, and roughly a sixth of those were observed once. Of the sample, around a fifth is held by the ten largest clones. Taken with the paper, the label for time point translates to: newly diagnosed GD, antithyroid drugs for less than 3 months. For both TCR sequencing and RNA sequencing, RNA was extracted from PBMCs using TRIzol.

Source: peripheral blood mononuclear cells (PBMCs), taken at new diagnosis, from a patient treated with antithyroid drugs. These receptors all stem from a female donor with Graves disease.

Ten or more counts support this clonotype. The gene calls are TRBV20-1 and TRBJ1-1; D may be TRBD1 (5 bases). The CDR3 sequence is 16 residues long. The V end lost 0 bases, the J end lost 7 bases, and 21 bases lay between the germline ends. The germline V gene has CDR1 DFQATT and CDR2 SNEGSKA (reference sequence). Here the CDR3 reads CSARDSLGRMGLEAFF. The CDR3, as DNA: TGCAGTGCTAGAGATTCCCTCGGGAGAATGGGGCTTGAAGCTTTCTTT.

Many counts were recorded for this clonotype. This chain's CDR3 is CSASWLRAGLYEQYF. The CDR3 coding sequence is TGCAGTGCTAGTTGGTTGCGAGCGGGACTATACGAGCAGTACTTC. The chain links TRBV20-1 to TRBJ2-7, with 7 bases that match TRBD2. The ends lost 3 bases at V and 4 bases at J; junction bases unmatched: 12. Germline CDR1 DFQATT, CDR2 SNEGSKA (reference sequence). There are 15 residues in the CDR3.

This clonotype was seen repeatedly, ten times or more. The chain combines TRBV5-1 with TRBJ2-2, with TRBD2 identical over 9 bases. V gave up 3 bases and J gave up 3 bases; unmatched junction bases: 3. Germline V gene lookup returns CDR1 SGHRS and CDR2 YFSETQ. This CDR3 is built from 15 residues. The CDR3 is CASSWTSEYTGELFF. In DNA, the CDR3 is TGCGCCAGCAGCTGGACTAGCGAGTACACCGGGGAGCTGTTTTTT.

This clonotype was recorded many times. V usage is TRBV19 and J usage is TRBJ1-5, with 8 bases that match TRBD1. The V gene's germline CDR1 is LNHDA and CDR2 SQIVND (reference sequence). The CDR3 contains 13 residues. CDR3 region: CGTGTGGNQPQHF. The CDR3 nucleotides are TGTGGGACGGGGACAGGAGGGAATCAGCCCCAGCATTTT.

This clonotype has ten or more counts. The chain has TRBV20-1 and TRBJ2-1; D is undetermined. Germline loops: CDR1 DFQATT, CDR2 SNEGSKA (reference sequence). The CDR3 sequence is 17 residues long. The V end lost 1 base, the J end lost 0 bases, and 16 bases lay between the germline ends. The CDR3 loop reads CSARAPSGVSSYNEQFF. CDR3 DNA sequence: TGCAGTGCTAGAGCCCCCAGTGGGGTGAGCTCCTACAATGAGCAGTTCTTC.

In its sample, this clonotype was seen many times. The V gene is TRBV4-1, the J gene TRBJ1-5, with D possibly matching TRBD1 (6 bases). Germline loops: CDR1 MGHRA, CDR2 YSYEKL. The CDR3 consists of 15 residues. V gave up 4 bases and J gave up 4 bases, with 14 bases separating them. CDR3 protein: CASSRSGTPNQPQHF. The CDR3 DNA reads TGCGCCAGCAGCCGGAGCGGGACACCTAATCAGCCCCAGCATTTT.

In its sample, this clonotype was seen many times. V usage is TRBV20-1 and J usage is TRBJ1-2; D call uncertain. The V gene's germline CDR1 is DFQATT and CDR2 SNEGSKA (reference sequence). V shed 2 bases and J shed 2 bases, with 15 bases lying between them. The CDR3 loop spans 15 amino acids. The CDR3 DNA reads TGCAGTGCTAGATTGGCGCAGCCTACGAACTATGGCTACACCTTC. This encodes CSARLAQPTNYGYTF.

This clonotype showed up just a few times. The chain links TRBV4-2 to TRBJ1-2, with 7 bases identical to TRBD1. V was pared by 2 bases and J by 5 bases, with 8 bases of the junction left unmatched. The CDR3 has 15 amino acids. The germline V gene encodes CDR1 LGHNA and CDR2 YNFKEQ. CDR3 protein: CASSQSRQGQYGYTF. CDR3 nucleotides: TGTGCCAGCAGCCAAAGTAGACAGGGCCAATATGGCTACACCTTC.